These T cell receptor beta chains were read from a single sample in a study of cytomegalovirus exposure and HLA in healthy donors. Sequenced by immunoSEQ multiplex PCR; TCRdb stores in-frame clones only, minus some. The repertoire table contains around 150,000 clones. The sequenced sample consisted of PBMCs. Source of these receptors: a woman aged 55-70 years in good health and CMV-seronegative. Both conserved end residues are part of each CDR3. D genes are given only for firm matches.

TRBV5-4	TRBJ1-1	15	.	CASSFPPAAASEAFF	TGTGCCAGCAGCTTCCCCCCCGCGGCAGCAAGTGAAGCTTTCTTT
TRBV5-4	TRBJ2-3	17	TRBD2	CASSQGLAGITTDTQYF	TGTGCCAGCAGCCAGGGACTAGCGGGAATTACCACAGATACGCAGTATTTT
TRBV30	TRBJ1-1	16	TRBD1	CAWTATGVPLNTEAFF	TGTGCCTGGACTGCCACAGGGGTCCCTTTGAACACTGAAGCTTTCTTT
TRBV18	TRBJ2-7	14	TRBD2	CASSPKAGVSEQYF	TGTGCCAGCTCACCCAAAGCGGGAGTTAGCGAGCAGTACTTC
TRBV5-1	TRBJ2-1	16	TRBD1	CASSLSTGGLGNEQFF	TGCGCCAGCAGCTTAAGTACAGGGGGCCTGGGAAATGAGCAGTTCTTC
TRBV19	TRBJ2-1	15	TRBD2	CASSTDSGASGRQFF	TGTGCCAGTAGTACGGATAGCGGGGCTTCAGGTAGGCAGTTCTTC
TRBV7-3	TRBJ2-7	14	TRBD1	CASSSGQGGYEQYF	TGTGCCAGCAGCTCGGGACAGGGGGGATACGAGCAGTACTTC
TRBV19	TRBJ1-2	15	TRBD1	CASSRPGQGLYGYTF	TGTGCCAGTAGTCGTCCGGGACAGGGGCTCTATGGCTACACCTTC
TRBV5-1	TRBJ2-3	15	TRBD2	CASSRGTSGGNTQYF	TGCGCCAGCAGCCGGGGGACTAGCGGAGGAAATACGCAGTATTTT
TRBV2	TRBJ1-4	18	.	CASSVRAGMGATNEKLFF	TGTGCCAGCAGTGTCAGGGCAGGGATGGGTGCAACTAATGAAAAACTGTTTTTT
TRBV19	TRBJ1-5	15	.	CASSIVAGSNQPQHF	TGTGCCAGTAGTATAGTAGCCGGGAGCAATCAGCCCCAGCATTTT
TRBV5-1	TRBJ1-5	14	.	CASSLGQHNQPQHF	TGCGCCAGCAGCTTGGGACAGCACAATCAGCCCCAGCATTTT
TRBV7-9	TRBJ1-3	18	TRBD1	CASSPQGQGIYSGNTIYF	TGTGCCAGCAGCCCTCAGGGACAGGGAATTTACTCTGGAAACACCATATATTTT
TRBV18	TRBJ2-5	13	.	CASSPQSGETQYF	TGTGCCAGCTCACCCCAAAGCGGGGAGACCCAGTACTTC
TRBV7-3	TRBJ2-3	17	TRBD2	CASSSGGSGALDDTQYF	TGTGCCAGCAGCTCGGGAGGAAGCGGGGCTTTGGATGATACGCAGTATTTT
TRBV28	TRBJ1-2	15	.	CASSLGQAGNYGYTF	TGTGCCAGCAGTTTAGGGCAGGCCGGTAACTATGGCTACACCTTC
TRBV5-1	TRBJ2-5	17	TRBD2	CASSNGLAGGPGETQYF	TGCGCCAGCAGCAACGGACTAGCGGGAGGGCCGGGGGAGACCCAGTACTTC
TRBV11-3	TRBJ2-3	14	.	CASSSLPPPDTQYF	TGTGCCAGCAGCTCCCTACCGCCTCCAGATACGCAGTATTTT
TRBV4-1	TRBJ1-2	15	TRBD1	CASSPSDRAVYGYTF	TGCGCCAGCAGCCCATCTGACAGGGCCGTCTATGGCTACACCTTC
TRBV6-5	TRBJ1-5	15	TRBD1	CASRSQGASNQPQHF	TGTGCCAGCAGATCACAGGGGGCGAGCAATCAGCCCCAGCATTTT
TRBV7-8	TRBJ1-3	16	TRBD1	CASSLNDRGYGNTIYF	TGTGCCAGCAGCTTAAACGACAGGGGTTATGGAAACACCATATATTTT
TRBV13	TRBJ2-7	11	.	CASGLQYEQYF	TGTGCCAGCGGACTTCAATACGAGCAGTACTTC
TRBV28	TRBJ2-5	15	TRBD2	CASRGMAGGQETQYF	TGTGCCAGCCGTGGAATGGCGGGAGGGCAAGAGACCCAGTACTTC
TRBV6-5	TRBJ1-2	11	.	CAATGSGGYTF	TGTGCCGCTACAGGGAGCGGAGGCTACACCTTC
TRBV2	TRBJ1-1	12	.	CASRQDRPEAFF	TGTGCCAGCAGGCAAGACAGGCCTGAAGCTTTCTTT
TRBV9	TRBJ1-2	17	TRBD1	CASSASQRTGDFYGYTF	TGTGCCAGCAGCGCCTCACAAAGGACAGGGGACTTCTATGGCTACACCTTC
TRBV5-5	TRBJ2-7	15	.	CASSSIARGTYEQYF	TGTGCCAGCAGCTCTATAGCCAGAGGGACCTACGAGCAGTACTTC
TRBV5-4	TRBJ2-3	19	TRBD2	CASSLASSGRARSTDTQYF	TGTGCCAGCAGCTTGGCCTCTAGCGGGAGGGCCCGCAGCACAGATACGCAGTATTTT
TRBV15	TRBJ2-3	13	.	CAAGRHTTDTQYF	TGTGCCGCTGGGCGCCACACCACAGATACGCAGTATTTT
TRBV7-2	TRBJ1-3	15	.	CASSLDRRSGNTIYF	TGTGCCAGCAGCTTAGACAGGCGCTCTGGAAACACCATATATTTT
TRBV27	TRBJ2-1	16	.	CASSPGWGLAYNEQFF	TGTGCCAGCAGCCCTGGGTGGGGACTCGCCTACAATGAGCAGTTCTTC
TRBV25-1	TRBJ2-7	12	.	CASSVQLNEQYF	TGTGCCAGCAGTGTACAGCTTAACGAGCAGTACTTC
TRBV10-3	TRBJ1-5	14	.	CAIRAGTGNQPQHF	TGTGCCATCAGAGCCGGAACGGGGAATCAGCCCCAGCATTTT
TRBV7-3	TRBJ2-2	12	.	CASSSQGRELFF	TGTGCCAGCAGCTCTCAGGGCCGGGAGCTGTTTTTT
TRBV7-7	TRBJ2-5	15	.	CASSLGTTDQETQYF	TGTGCCAGCAGCTTGGGGACAACCGACCAAGAGACCCAGTACTTC
TRBV7-9	TRBJ1-2	13	TRBD1	CASSLEGGHGYTF	TGTGCCAGCAGCTTAGAAGGGGGCCATGGCTACACCTTC
TRBV7-3	TRBJ2-1	15	.	CASSLGVGPHNEQFF	TGTGCCAGCAGCCTCGGGGTAGGTCCCCACAATGAGCAGTTCTTC
TRBV15	TRBJ2-3	18	TRBD2	CATSRGVAGGRITDTQYF	TGTGCCACCAGCAGAGGGGTAGCGGGGGGCCGAATCACAGATACGCAGTATTTT
TRBV6-6	TRBJ1-6	16	TRBD1	CASSPLLGTGDSPLHF	TGTGCCAGCAGTCCCCTCCTTGGGACAGGGGACTCACCCCTCCACTTT
TRBV19	TRBJ1-1	12	.	CASSIQGTEAFF	TGTGCCAGTAGTATCCAGGGGACTGAAGCTTTCTTT
TRBV5-1	TRBJ1-6	14	.	CASSSQGYNSPLHF	TGCGCCAGCAGCTCTCAGGGGTATAATTCACCCCTCCACTTT
TRBV7-9	TRBJ2-4	15	.	CATEGQILAKNIQYF	TGTGCCACCGAAGGACAGATCTTAGCCAAAAACATTCAGTACTTC
TRBV10-3	TRBJ2-2	17	.	CATGARGNRMNTGELFF	TGTGCCACCGGTGCAAGGGGCAACCGGATGAACACCGGGGAGCTGTTTTTT
TRBV2	TRBJ1-2	14	.	CASSGSDSGYGYTF	TGTGCCAGCAGTGGGAGCGACAGTGGCTATGGCTACACCTTC
TRBV7-9	TRBJ2-1	15	TRBD2	CASSLALAGRNEQFF	TGTGCCAGCAGCTTAGCGCTAGCGGGAAGGAATGAGCAGTTCTTC